This paragraph reports one T cell receptor beta chain. What it binds is unknown. This entry is derived from a study of shared clonotypes between healthy human individuals. On the study more broadly: Researchers assigned three CD4 naive, three CD4 memory, two CD8 naive and one CD8 memory plate to each donor.

Repertoires were generated with immunoSEQ multiplex PCR, while TCRdb's copy carries only in-frame clones and drops some. The sample lists some 2.1 million clones, around 95% occurring once. Study-wide results and limits: Relative to their counterparts shared across all four donors, non-shared clonotypes exhibited diminished generation probabilities. Measured sharing among donors was expected to vary with sequencing depth. Larger estimated richness was generally recorded for naive subsets relative to memory subsets.

V was pared by 1 base and J by 12 bases, with 16 bases of the junction left unmatched. The CDR3 length is 16 residues. Per germline, CDR1 SGHRS and CDR2 YFSETQ. Sequencing was done on a sample of naive CD4+ T cells sorted from blood. The sample's subset: CD45RA+ positively selected. The sequence was collected from a man younger than 30 in good health. The genes are TRBV5-1 and TRBJ2-1; 7 bases align to TRBD1. The CDR3 bases are TGCGCCAGCAGCTTGTCCGGGACAGTTGAACCGGGTGGGCAGTTCTTC. This codes for CASSLSGTVEPGGQFF. The whole variable domain, filled in from reference TRBV5-1 and TRBJ2-1, reads KAGVTQTPRYLIKTRGQQVTLSCSPISGHRSVSWYQQTPGQGLQFLFEYFSETQRNKGNFPGRFSGRQFSNSRSEMNVSTLELGDSALYLCASSLSGTVEPGGQFFGPGTRLTVL.